A selection of T cell receptor beta chains follows, all from one sample in a study of T cells in Graves' hyperthyroidism and ophthalmopathy. TCRdb itself ran the multiplex PCR reads through MiXCR, one entry per CDR3 protein. The profile shows around 720,000 distinct CDR3 sequences, under 45% of them singletons. The material sequenced was blood. All receptors derive from a woman aged 40 to 49 with Graves' hyperthyroidism. Each CDR3 is given with its conserved first and last residue. The D gene is left open where the match is weak. Not every row has a clone size; where given, it reads once, few, many or a size class.

d_gene: .; v_gene: TRBV3-1; abundance: .; j_gene: TRBJ1-1; CDR3aa: CASSQVRDGEAFF; CDR3nt: TGTGCCAGCAGCCAGGTCCGGGACGGCGAAGCTTTCTTT
d_gene: .; v_gene: TRBV20-1; abundance: few; j_gene: TRBJ2-7; CDR3aa: CSARVQGHYGQYF; CDR3nt: TGCAGTGCTAGAGTCCAGGGACACTATGGGCAGTACTTC
d_gene: .; v_gene: TRBV7-9; abundance: once; j_gene: TRBJ2-7; CDR3aa: CASSLEASPFEQYF; CDR3nt: TGTGCCAGCAGCTTAGAGGCTAGCCCCTTCGAGCAGTACTTC
d_gene: TRBD1; v_gene: TRBV4-2; abundance: .; j_gene: TRBJ2-5; CDR3aa: CASSPTSDRSGETQYF; CDR3nt: TGTGCCAGCAGCCCCACCTCGGACAGGTCAGGAGAGACCCAGTACTTC
d_gene: .; v_gene: TRBV15; abundance: .; j_gene: TRBJ1-5; CDR3aa: CATSFGGGNQPQHF; CDR3nt: TGTGCCACCAGTTTTGGGGGGGGGAATCAGCCCCAGCATTTT
d_gene: .; v_gene: TRBV6-1; abundance: .; j_gene: TRBJ1-1; CDR3aa: CASSGSAANTEAFF; CDR3nt: TGTGCCAGCAGTGGGTCTGCCGCGAACACTGAAGCTTTCTTT
d_gene: .; v_gene: TRBV10-1; abundance: .; j_gene: TRBJ1-2; CDR3aa: CASSADGPYGYTF; CDR3nt: TGCGCCAGCAGTGCGGACGGGCCCTATGGCTACACCTTC
d_gene: .; v_gene: TRBV9; abundance: .; j_gene: TRBJ1-2; CDR3aa: CASSAGRVLKYGYTF; CDR3nt: TGTGCCAGCAGCGCGGGCAGGGTTTTAAAGTATGGCTACACCTTC
d_gene: .; v_gene: TRBV10-3; abundance: many; j_gene: TRBJ1-3; CDR3aa: CAISNDRPGNTIYF; CDR3nt: TGTGCCATCAGTAATGACAGGCCCGGAAACACCATATATTTT
d_gene: TRBD1; v_gene: TRBV7-2; abundance: .; j_gene: TRBJ1-2; CDR3aa: CASSLWGQSYYGYTF; CDR3nt: TGTGCCAGCAGCTTATGGGGACAGTCCTACTATGGCTACACCTTC
d_gene: .; v_gene: TRBV6-6; abundance: many; j_gene: TRBJ1-5; CDR3aa: CASSYVAGNQPQHF; CDR3nt: TGTGCCAGCAGTTACGTCGCAGGGAATCAGCCCCAGCATTTT
d_gene: .; v_gene: TRBV25-1; abundance: many; j_gene: TRBJ2-5; CDR3aa: CASSVGLGRQETQYF; CDR3nt: TGTGCCAGCAGTGTCGGCCTAGGGCGGCAAGAGACCCAGTACTTC
d_gene: .; v_gene: TRBV10-2; abundance: few; j_gene: TRBJ1-1; CDR3aa: CASSYSSRQMNTEAFF; CDR3nt: TGTGCCAGCAGTTACTCAAGTAGGCAGATGAACACTGAAGCTTTCTTT
d_gene: .; v_gene: TRBV25-1; abundance: .; j_gene: TRBJ1-2; CDR3aa: CASSSAGSSGFDYGYTF; CDR3nt: TGTGCCAGCAGTTCCGCCGGGTCTTCGGGTTTTGACTATGGCTACACCTTC
d_gene: .; v_gene: TRBV6-2/TRBV6-3; abundance: few; j_gene: TRBJ1-6; CDR3aa: CASSFGSIGSPLHF; CDR3nt: TGTGCCAGCAGTTTCGGCAGTATCGGATCACCCCTCCACTTT
d_gene: .; v_gene: TRBV7-2; abundance: .; j_gene: TRBJ1-2; CDR3aa: CASSFQGRNDGYTF; CDR3nt: TGTGCCAGCAGTTTTCAGGGGCGTAATGATGGCTACACCTTC
d_gene: TRBD1; v_gene: TRBV6-5; abundance: many; j_gene: TRBJ1-2; CDR3aa: CASSEDREDYGYTF; CDR3nt: TGTGCCAGCAGTGAAGACAGGGAGGACTATGGCTACACCTTC
d_gene: .; v_gene: TRBV12-3/TRBV12-4; abundance: few; j_gene: TRBJ2-5; CDR3aa: CASGIQGVGGETQYF; CDR3nt: TGTGCTAGTGGGATCCAAGGTGTTGGTGGGGAGACCCAGTACTTC
d_gene: .; v_gene: TRBV9; abundance: few; j_gene: TRBJ2-2; CDR3aa: CASSAQGIPGELFF; CDR3nt: TGTGCCAGCAGCGCCCAGGGGATCCCCGGGGAGCTGTTTTTT
d_gene: .; v_gene: TRBV2; abundance: .; j_gene: TRBJ2-1; CDR3aa: CATTRGTMANEQFF; CDR3nt: TGTGCCACCACTAGGGGAACGATGGCCAATGAGCAGTTCTTC
d_gene: .; v_gene: TRBV12-3/TRBV12-4; abundance: many; j_gene: TRBJ1-2; CDR3aa: CASSPHAPIHYGYTF; CDR3nt: TGTGCCAGCAGTCCCCATGCGCCGATTCACTATGGCTACACCTTC
d_gene: TRBD2; v_gene: TRBV7-3; abundance: .; j_gene: TRBJ2-2; CDR3aa: CASSSSGLNTGELFF; CDR3nt: TGTGCCAGCAGCTCTAGCGGGTTGAACACCGGGGAGCTGTTTTTT
d_gene: TRBD1; v_gene: TRBV6-5; abundance: .; j_gene: TRBJ1-2; CDR3aa: CASSGRGRGNYGYTF; CDR3nt: TGTGCCAGCAGTGGCAGGGGGCGAGGAAACTATGGCTACACCTTC
d_gene: .; v_gene: TRBV4-3; abundance: few; j_gene: TRBJ1-5; CDR3aa: CASSPRRGAPGNQPQHF; CDR3nt: TGCGCCAGCAGCCCCAGGCGGGGGGCGCCGGGCAATCAGCCCCAGCATTTT